The following is a T cell receptor beta chain sequence with its context. Antigen unknown. CDR3 length: 11 amino acids. Germline lookup yields CDR1 MNHEY and CDR2 SMNVEV (reference sequence). V was trimmed by 6 bases and J by 6 bases, leaving 7 bases between them. These data originate in a study of cytomegalovirus exposure and HLA in healthy donors. Study-wide results and limits: Presence/absence analyses treated sequencing depth as roughly uniform across donors. Analysis was carried out at a later point, and it linked a missense DCLRE1C variant to TCR beta V- and J-gene trimming. Cytomegalovirus-associated status was assigned to some 160 TCR beta chains. Data from an earlier analysis indicated that most TCR beta V segments were productive either about 87% or about 30% of the time.

60 Vbeta and 13 Jbeta primers were used in PCR. Profiling relied on immunoSEQ multiplex PCR, and the TCRdb table lists in-frame clones only, not all of them. This table has about 150,000 clones, roughly 84% appearing once. The sequenced sample was PBMCs. The source of this sequence is a boy younger than 10 in good health and CMV-seronegative. The chain joins TRBV27 to TRBJ2-3, with a possible D match to TRBD2 (5 bases). The DNA for the CDR3 is TGTGCCAGCAGCAAGCGGGATACGCAGTATTTT. It specifies CASSKRDTQYF.